These 17 T cell receptor beta chains came from one sample sequenced in a study of T cell repertoires and HLA-DP antigens. Antigens for these TCRs are unknown. The assay was immunoSEQ multiplex PCR, and TCRdb's table has in-frame clones only and misses some. In the table there are approximately 89,000 clones, more than 75% of which are singletons. The sequencing sample was made of CD4+ T cells from PBMCs. Receptors were obtained from a man in his fifties or sixties in good health and CMV-seronegative.

The rearrangement joins TRBV6-1 to TRBJ2-3; the D gene could be TRBD1 or TRBD2 (5 bases each). The CDR3 extends over 12 amino acids. Germline V gives CDR1 MNHNS, CDR2 SASEGT. Trimming cost V 8 bases and J 2 bases, with 8 bases left between them. CDR3 loop: CASRGDTDTQYF. The CDR3 coding sequence is TGTGCCAGCCGAGGGGACACAGATACGCAGTATTTT.

The chain combines TRBV6-1 with TRBJ1-2; D not resolved. The germline CDR1 and CDR2 sequences are MNHNS and SASEGT. V was clipped by 4 bases and J by 4 bases, with 4 bases between them. This CDR3 region has 11 residues. The CDR3 DNA is TGTGCCAGCAGTGTTAGCTATGGCTACACCTTC. It translates to CASSVSYGYTF.

The CDR3 sequence: CASTLYSGQGPGNTIYF. The CDR3 DNA is TGTGCCAGTACCCTTTATTCGGGACAGGGACCTGGAAACACCATATATTTT. The chain carries TRBV19 and TRBJ1-3, with 9 bases that match TRBD1. The V gene end was trimmed by 7 bases and the J gene end by 2 bases; junction bases not matched to a gene: 12. This CDR3 spans 17 amino acids. Germline-derived CDR1 and CDR2 are LNHDA and SQIVND (reference sequence).

This rearrangement joins TRBV7-6 to TRBJ2-3; D is possibly TRBD2 (6 bases). V lost 1 base to trimming and J lost 0 bases, with 17 bases between them. The CDR3 spans 18 residues. From germline, CDR1 is SGHVS and CDR2 FNYEAQ. CDR3 coding DNA: TGTGCCAGCAGCTTAGGGCCACGGTGGGGGACTAGCACAGATACGCAGTATTTT. This translates into CASSLGPRWGTSTDTQYF.

The chain recombines TRBV7-6 with TRBJ2-5; 9 nucleotides agree with TRBD1. Germline V CDR1 and CDR2: SGHVS, FNYEAQ. V was clipped by 5 bases and J by 5 bases; unmatched bases: 12. This CDR3 region has 16 residues. CDR3: CASSPLQGAGRETQYF. CDR3 DNA sequence: TGTGCCAGCAGCCCATTACAGGGGGCTGGGCGGGAGACCCAGTACTTC.

A few counts support this clone. The chain combines TRBV18 with TRBJ1-4; no clear D gene. V lost 2 bases to trimming and J lost 6 bases, with 7 bases between them. There are 13 residues in the CDR3. Germline assignment: CDR1 KGHSH and CDR2 LQKENI. The CDR3 sequence is CASSPGEDEKLFF. The CDR3 DNA reads as TGTGCCAGCTCACCAGGGGAGGATGAAAAACTGTTTTTT.

The chain combines TRBV6-6 with TRBJ2-7, with 8 bases fitting TRBD2. Per germline, CDR1 MNHNY and CDR2 SVGAGI (reference sequence). Trimming took 2 bases from V and 5 from J; bases not matched to a gene: 8. The CDR3 runs 15 residues. The CDR3 here is CASSYAGLAGDEQYF. The DNA of the CDR3 is TGTGCCAGCAGTTACGCAGGACTAGCAGGCGACGAGCAGTACTTC.

This chain links TRBV7-9 with TRBJ2-7; TRBD1 agrees at 9 bases. V gave up 5 bases and J gave up 5 bases; unmatched junction bases: 4. The germline V gene encodes CDR1 SEHNR and CDR2 FQNEAQ (reference sequence). This CDR3 is built from 13 residues. CDR3 in DNA: TGTGCCAGCAGCCAGGACAGGGGCCACGAGCAGTACTTC. It yields the protein CASSQDRGHEQYF. Using reference TRBV7-9 and TRBJ2-7 for the parts outside the CDR3, the full variable domain is DTGVSQNPRHKITKRGQNVTFRCDPISEHNRLYWYRQTLGQGPEFLTYFQNEAQLEKSRLLSDRFSAERPKGSFSTLEIQRTEQGDSAMYLCASSQDRGHEQYFGPGTRLTVT.

This chain uses TRBV25-1 with TRBJ1-2, with D possibly matching TRBD1 (5 bases). Germline values: CDR1 MGHDK, CDR2 SYGVNS. This CDR3 spans 13 amino acids. V was clipped by 11 bases and J by 5 bases, with 18 bases between them. This CDR3 is CAWTYRRAYGYTF. For the CDR3, the DNA is TGTGCCTGGACGTACAGGCGCGCGTATGGCTACACCTTC.

This clone was observed a handful of times. The chain carries TRBV19 and TRBJ2-7, with D possibly matching TRBD1 (6 bases). The CDR3 runs to 17 residues. Germline V CDR1 and CDR2: LNHDA, SQIVND (reference sequence). V lost 0 bases and J lost 2, with 17 bases in between. The CDR3 reads CASSIDLMRTGTYEQYF. For the CDR3, the DNA is TGTGCCAGTAGTATAGATCTAATGAGAACAGGGACCTACGAGCAGTACTTC.

This chain joins TRBV6-5 and TRBJ2-2, with D unresolved. Germline CDR1 MNHEY, CDR2 SVGAGI. This CDR3 is 14 amino acids long. V was clipped by 7 bases and J by 1 base, with 10 bases between them. The CDR3 protein is CASKLRRNTGELFF. The CDR3 coding sequence is TGTGCCAGCAAGCTTCGTAGGAACACCGGGGAGCTGTTTTTT.

The chain carries TRBV4-1 and TRBJ1-5; TRBD1 agrees at 10 bases. Germline V lookup: CDR1 MGHRA, CDR2 YSYEKL. The junction had 8 bases not matched to a gene; V was cut back by 5 bases and J by 4 bases. The length of the CDR3 is 16 residues. The CDR3: CASSERQGAGNQPQHF. The DNA of the CDR3 is TGCGCCAGCAGCGAACGACAGGGGGCAGGGAATCAGCCCCAGCATTTT.

This chain links TRBV4-1 with TRBJ1-5; D might be TRBD1 (5 bases). The CDR3 runs to 12 residues. V gave up 4 bases and J gave up 9 bases, with 10 bases separating them. The germline gives CDR1 MGHRA, CDR2 YSYEKL. The CDR3 DNA is TGCGCCAGCAGCCCACAAAGGGGGCCCCAGCATTTT. It encodes CASSPQRGPQHF.

The V and J genes are TRBV11-3 and TRBJ2-3, with 10 bases matching TRBD1. CDR3 length equals 15 residues. From germline, CDR1 is SGHNT and CDR2 YENEEA. After removal of 5 bases from V and 3 bases from J, the junction contained 5 bases not matched to a gene. CDR3 amino acids: CASSPTGGPTDTQYF. The DNA of the CDR3 is TGTGCCAGCAGCCCGACAGGGGGCCCGACAGATACGCAGTATTTT.

J is TRBJ1-3 and V is TRBV20-1; no reliable D call. Per the germline V gene, CDR1 is DFQATT and CDR2 is SNEGSKA (reference sequence). V gave up 6 bases and J gave up 4 bases, with 7 bases separating them. There are 11 residues in the CDR3. CDR3 nucleotide sequence: TGCAGTGCCCATACAGGAAACACCATATATTTT. Translated: CSAHTGNTIYF.

This chain connects TRBV9 to TRBJ2-7; 7 bases line up with TRBD2. Germline CDR1 is SGDLS and CDR2 is YYNGEE. V lost 2 bases and J lost 5; bases outside the gene matches: 10. The CDR3 is 15 amino acids. The CDR3 nucleotides are TGTGCCAGCAGCGTCAGCGGCGGGAGAAGCGACGAGCAGTACTTC. Protein: CASSVSGGRSDEQYF.

This chain joins TRBV5-1 and TRBJ2-2; a weak D match, TRBD2 (6 bases). The CDR3 covers 16 residues. Trimming shortened V by 4 bases and J by 2 bases, and 15 bases separated the two germline ends. CDR1 and CDR2 (germline): SGHRS, YFSETQ. DNA of the CDR3: TGCGCCAGCAGCCTTAATGGGGGAGGTAACACCGGGGAGCTGTTTTTT. Translation gives CASSLNGGGNTGELFF.